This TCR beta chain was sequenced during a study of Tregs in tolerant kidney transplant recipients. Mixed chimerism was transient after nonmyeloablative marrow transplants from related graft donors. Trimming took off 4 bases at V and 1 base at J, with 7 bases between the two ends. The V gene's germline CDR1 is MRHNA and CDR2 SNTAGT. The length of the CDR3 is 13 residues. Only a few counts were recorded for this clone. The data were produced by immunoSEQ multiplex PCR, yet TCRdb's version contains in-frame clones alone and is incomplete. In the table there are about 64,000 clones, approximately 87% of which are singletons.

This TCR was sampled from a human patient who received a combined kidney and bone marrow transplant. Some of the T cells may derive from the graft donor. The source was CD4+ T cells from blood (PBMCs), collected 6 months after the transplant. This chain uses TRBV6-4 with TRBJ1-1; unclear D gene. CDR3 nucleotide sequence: TGTGCCAGCAGTGCCGAGGAGAACACTGAAGCTTTCTTT. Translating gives CASSAEENTEAFF.